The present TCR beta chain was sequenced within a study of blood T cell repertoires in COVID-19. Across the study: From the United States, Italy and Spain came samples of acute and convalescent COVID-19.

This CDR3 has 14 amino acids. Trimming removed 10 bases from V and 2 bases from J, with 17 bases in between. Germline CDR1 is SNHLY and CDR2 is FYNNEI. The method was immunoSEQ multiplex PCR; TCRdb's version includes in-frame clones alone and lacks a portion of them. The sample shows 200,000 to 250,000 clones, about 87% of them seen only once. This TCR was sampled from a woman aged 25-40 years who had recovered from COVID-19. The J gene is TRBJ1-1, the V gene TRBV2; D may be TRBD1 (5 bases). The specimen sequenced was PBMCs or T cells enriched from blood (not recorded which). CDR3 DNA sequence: TGTGCCATCCCGGGGGGACGGATAAACACTGAAGCTTTCTTT. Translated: CAIPGGRINTEAFF.